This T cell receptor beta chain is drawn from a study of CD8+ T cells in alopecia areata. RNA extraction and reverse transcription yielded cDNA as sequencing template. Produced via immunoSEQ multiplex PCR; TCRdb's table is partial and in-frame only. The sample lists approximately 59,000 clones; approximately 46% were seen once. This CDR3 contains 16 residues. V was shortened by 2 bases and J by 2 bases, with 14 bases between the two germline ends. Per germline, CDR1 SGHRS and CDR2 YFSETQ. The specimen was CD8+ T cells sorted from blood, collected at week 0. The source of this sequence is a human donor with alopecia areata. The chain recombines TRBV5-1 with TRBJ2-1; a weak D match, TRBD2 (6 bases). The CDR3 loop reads CASSFLLANTYNEQFF. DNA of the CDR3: TGCGCCAGCAGCTTCTTACTAGCCAACACCTACAATGAGCAGTTCTTC.